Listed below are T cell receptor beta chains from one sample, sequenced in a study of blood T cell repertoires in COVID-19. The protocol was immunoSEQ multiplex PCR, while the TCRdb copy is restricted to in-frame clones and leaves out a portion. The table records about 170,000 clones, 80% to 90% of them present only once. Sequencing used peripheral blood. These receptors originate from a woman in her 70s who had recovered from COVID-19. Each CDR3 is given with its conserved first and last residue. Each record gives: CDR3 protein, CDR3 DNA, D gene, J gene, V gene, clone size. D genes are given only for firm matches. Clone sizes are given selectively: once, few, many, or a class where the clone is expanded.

CASNTIGSGTYNEQFF TGTGCCAGCAATACTATAGGTAGCGGGACGTACAATGAGCAGTTCTTC TRBD2 TRBJ2-1 TRBV28 .
CASSPGLAGGSEQYF TGCGCCAGCAGCCCGGGACTAGCGGGAGGTAGCGAGCAGTACTTC TRBD2 TRBJ2-7 TRBV5-1 .
CASSLLLVGASTEAFF TGTGCCAGCAGCTTACTCTTGGTGGGGGCGAGCACTGAAGCTTTCTTT . TRBJ1-1 TRBV7-6 .
CSASHGGGAMETQYF TGCAGTGCTAGTCATGGGGGGGGAGCGATGGAGACCCAGTACTTC TRBD2 TRBJ2-5 TRBV20-1 .
CASSYLETQYF TGTGCCAGTAGTTATTTGGAGACCCAGTACTTC . TRBJ2-5 TRBV19 .
CASNPPGGRETQYF TGTGCCAGTAATCCCCCAGGGGGCCGGGAGACCCAGTACTTC TRBD1 TRBJ2-5 TRBV19 .
CASSTQGSTDTQYF TGCGCCAGCAGCACACAGGGAAGCACAGATACGCAGTATTTT . TRBJ2-3 TRBV5-1 .
CGGRPSSGNTIYF TGTGGGGGGCGGCCGAGCTCTGGAAACACCATATATTTT . TRBJ1-3 TRBV6-5 once
CASSLDGNQPQHF TGTGCCAGCTCATTAGACGGGAATCAGCCCCAGCATTTT . TRBJ1-5 TRBV18 .
CATSRGGDASGNTIYF TGTGCCACCAGCAGAGGGGGGGACGCCTCTGGAAACACCATATATTTT . TRBJ1-3 TRBV15 .
CASSFGRNNEQFF TGTGCCAGCAGTTTTGGGCGCAACAATGAGCAGTTCTTC . TRBJ2-1 TRBV12-3/TRBV12-4 once
CASSLGGRGYEQYF TGTGCCAGCAGCCTTGGCGGGAGGGGCTACGAGCAGTACTTC TRBD2 TRBJ2-7 TRBV7-9 .
CASSSTGNEQYF TGTGCCAGCAGCTCCACAGGGAACGAGCAGTACTTC . TRBJ2-7 TRBV7-2 .
CASSRGGGQGATGLNEKLFF TGTGCCAGCAGTCGAGGGGGAGGGCAGGGGGCGACCGGACTTAATGAAAAACTGTTTTTT TRBD1 TRBJ1-4 TRBV6-6 .
CSVDLGGDTQYF TGCAGCGTTGACCTAGGAGGAGATACGCAGTATTTT . TRBJ2-3 TRBV29-1 .
CASSLAPGRTYEQYF TGTGCCAGCAGCTTAGCTCCGGGAAGGACCTACGAGCAGTACTTC . TRBJ2-7 TRBV7-2 .
CASSPPAGLRAGQFF TGTGCCAGCAGCCCGCCGGCGGGACTCCGCGCGGGGCAGTTCTTC . TRBJ2-1 TRBV11-2 .
CAWRPVVGQPGDEKLFF TGTGCCTGGAGGCCTGTAGTCGGGCAGCCGGGGGATGAAAAACTGTTTTTT . TRBJ1-4 TRBV30 .
CASSIPGQGDEKLFF TGTGCCAGTAGTATACCGGGACAGGGGGATGAAAAACTGTTTTTT TRBD1 TRBJ1-4 TRBV19 .
CASSRRGLVFPYNEQFF TGTGCCAGCAGCCGCCGGGGACTAGTTTTCCCCTACAATGAGCAGTTCTTC TRBD2 TRBJ2-1 TRBV7-9 .
CALTPLAGVDTQYF TGTGCCTTAACCCCTCTAGCGGGAGTCGATACGCAGTATTTT TRBD2 TRBJ2-3 TRBV30 .
CASRPVNAGELFF TGTGCCAGCAGGCCAGTAAATGCCGGGGAGCTGTTTTTT . TRBJ2-2 TRBV27 .
CASSSTPSTEAFF TGTGCCAGCAGTTCCACCCCCAGCACTGAAGCTTTCTTT . TRBJ1-1 TRBV27 .
CASSMGRRSYNEQFF TGTGCCAGTAGTATGGGCAGGCGTTCCTACAATGAGCAGTTCTTC . TRBJ2-1 TRBV19 .
CASSQGVDRAEQYF TGTGCCAGCAGCCAAGGGGTAGACAGGGCCGAGCAGTACTTC TRBD1 TRBJ2-7 TRBV3-1/TRBV3-2 .
CASSLRRGTEETQYF TGTGCCAGCAGCCTCCGGCGGGGGACCGAAGAGACCCAGTACTTC TRBD2 TRBJ2-5 TRBV4-2 few
CASSKKPLAEFYEQYF TGTGCCAGCAGCAAGAAGCCACTAGCGGAATTCTACGAGCAGTACTTC TRBD2 TRBJ2-7 TRBV3-1/TRBV3-2 .
CASRPQANTEAFF TGTGCCAGTAGACCCCAGGCGAACACTGAAGCTTTCTTT . TRBJ1-1 TRBV19 .
CASSENYVAKNIQYF TGTGCCAGCAGTGAAAACTACGTGGCCAAAAACATTCAGTACTTC . TRBJ2-4 TRBV2 .
CASVANLANEQFF TGTGCCAGCGTGGCCAACTTAGCGAATGAGCAGTTCTTC . TRBJ2-1 TRBV2 few
CASSPTDRDYGYTF TGTGCCAGCAGCCCGACGGACAGGGACTATGGCTACACCTTC TRBD1 TRBJ1-2 TRBV3-1/TRBV3-2 .